This entry lists 29 T cell receptor beta chains sequenced from one sample in a study of shared clonotypes between healthy human individuals. TCRdb's copy holds only in-frame clones and misses some; the assay was immunoSEQ multiplex PCR. The sample comprises some 2,500,000 clones, 90% to 95% of which are singletons, and 0.36% rests with the top ten. Sequences were obtained from naive CD4+ T cells from PBMCs. Noted subset: CD45RA+ positively selected. The receptor source for this set is a man between 18 and 35 years old in good health. Some clones in this sample may be carry-over from other donors' samples.

This chain connects TRBV19 to TRBJ1-3; no clear D. The V gene lost 5 bases and the J gene lost 7 bases, with 12 bases spanning the gap. The CDR3 extends over 13 amino acids. Per germline, CDR1 LNHDA and CDR2 SQIVND (reference sequence). Here the CDR3 DNA reads TGTGCCAGTAGTGAGGGCCGCGGGAACACCATATATTTT. As protein: CASSEGRGNTIYF.

This clone was recorded only once. The chain has TRBV7-3 and TRBJ2-1; 7 nucleotides agree with TRBD2. This CDR3 spans 16 amino acids. Germline V gives CDR1 SGHTA, CDR2 FQGTGA. J lost 2 bases, V lost 5 bases, and 9 bases had no gene match. Here the CDR3 reads CASSPKASGTYNEQFF. In DNA, the CDR3 is TGTGCCAGCAGCCCAAAGGCTAGCGGCACCTACAATGAGCAGTTCTTC.

The V and J genes are TRBV7-9 and TRBJ1-2, with D maybe TRBD1 (5 bases). Trimming stripped 0 bases from V and 4 bases from J, with 9 bases between. The germline V gene encodes CDR1 SEHNR and CDR2 FQNEAQ (reference sequence). The CDR3 length is 14 residues. CDR3 region: CASSLAPGVYGYTF. CDR3 in DNA: TGTGCCAGCAGCTTAGCGCCGGGGGTCTATGGCTACACCTTC.

The rearrangement uses TRBV28 and TRBJ2-3; 8 bases are a match to TRBD2. The junction had 3 bases not matched to a gene; V was cut back by 7 bases and J by 0 bases. The CDR3 has 14 residues. Germline V CDR1 and CDR2: MDHEN, SYDVKM. The CDR3 bases are TGTGCCAGCAAAAGCGGGGGAAGCACAGATACGCAGTATTTT. Amino acid sequence: CASKSGGSTDTQYF.

J is TRBJ2-1 and V is TRBV7-3; 7 bases map to TRBD1. V lost 5 bases and J lost 6; bases outside the gene matches: 4. The length of the CDR3 is 13 residues. The germline CDR1 and CDR2 sequences are SGHTA and FQGTGA. Here the CDR3 DNA reads TGTGCCAGCAGCCGGACAGGATCCAATGAGCAGTTCTTC. Translated, it gives CASSRTGSNEQFF. Full variable domain (outside the CDR3, taken from reference TRBV7-3 and TRBJ2-1): GAGVSQTPSNKVTEKGKYVELRCDPISGHTALYWYRQSLGQGPEFLIYFQGTGAADDSGLPNDRFFAVRPEGSVSTLKIQRTERGDSAVYLCASSRTGSNEQFFGPGTRLTVL.

This chain joins TRBV6-5 and TRBJ2-2, with D perhaps matching TRBD1 (6 bases). The V and J ends lost 3 bases and 2 bases respectively, with 10 bases between them. Germline-derived CDR1 and CDR2 are MNHEY and SVGAGI. The CDR3 length is 15 residues. The CDR3 bases are TGTGCCAGCAGTTATTCCAGGGGAAACACCGGGGAGCTGTTTTTT. Translated, it gives CASSYSRGNTGELFF.

CDR3 in DNA: TGTGCCAGCAGCTCCGGGGCCTACAATGAGCAGTTCTTC. Translating it yields CASSSGAYNEQFF. The rearrangement uses TRBV6-4 and TRBJ2-1; TRBD2 is a possible D gene (5 bases). The germline V gene has CDR1 MRHNA and CDR2 SNTAGT. The CDR3 sequence is 13 residues long. The V end was cut by 6 bases, the J end by 2 bases, with 8 bases between.

The V and J genes are TRBV7-9 and TRBJ2-7; tentative D call: TRBD2 (5 bases). V was pared by 4 bases and J by 4 bases, with 17 bases between. The CDR3 runs 15 residues. Germline loops: CDR1 SEHNR, CDR2 FQNEAQ (reference sequence). The CDR3 DNA follows: TGTGCCAGCAGCTATGGACTCCCCGGTCTGTACGAGCAGTACTTC. Translation gives CASSYGLPGLYEQYF.

The rearrangement uses TRBV11-2 and TRBJ2-3; TRBD2 matches at 7 bases. CDR1 and CDR2 (germline): SGHAT, FQNNGV. This CDR3 region has 15 residues. V dropped 6 bases and J dropped 0; count of bases not matched to a gene: 6. The CDR3 loop reads CASSRTSPSTDTQYF. The CDR3 DNA sequence: TGTGCCAGCAGTCGGACTAGTCCTAGCACAGATACGCAGTATTTT.

The chain has TRBV30 and TRBJ1-6, with D possibly matching TRBD1 (5 bases). This CDR3 has 15 amino acids. Germline-derived CDR1 and CDR2 are GTSNPN and SVGIG (reference sequence). V was pared by 2 bases and J by 7 bases, with 15 bases between. The DNA of the CDR3 is TGTGCCTGGAGTCTAGTGGGACGGCTGAATTCACCCCTCCACTTT. Translated, it gives CAWSLVGRLNSPLHF.

The chain joins TRBV28 to TRBJ2-7; D remains unclear. Between the trimmed V and J ends, which lost 7 bases and 0 bases, there was a span of 10 bases. The CDR3 loop spans 13 amino acids. CDR1 MDHEN and CDR2 SYDVKM come from the germline V gene. The CDR3 sequence: CASKILNSYEQYF. The DNA of the CDR3 is TGTGCCAGCAAAATCCTCAACTCCTACGAGCAGTACTTC.

This sequence joins TRBV7-9 and TRBJ2-7, with D perhaps matching TRBD1 or TRBD2 (5 bases each). Germline CDR1 reads SEHNR; CDR2 reads FQNEAQ (reference sequence). V lost 6 bases and J lost 5, with 14 bases in between. There are 13 residues in the CDR3. The CDR3 spells CASRLGRSDEQYF. The DNA for the CDR3 is TGTGCCAGCAGACTGGGACGGTCAGACGAGCAGTACTTC.

This clone has just one count. CDR3 DNA sequence: TGTGCCAGTAGTATATCAGCGGGAGAGGTAGATACGCAGTATTTT. Its protein is CASSISAGEVDTQYF. The V gene is TRBV19, the J gene TRBJ2-3, with 8 bases fitting TRBD2. J was trimmed by 5 bases and V by 2 bases; bases with no gene match: 6. This CDR3 contains 15 residues. CDR1 is LNHDA and CDR2 is SQIVND in the germline V gene (reference sequence).

The chain couples TRBV7-3 to TRBJ1-1, with TRBD1 identical over 8 bases. This CDR3 has 14 amino acids. Germline V lookup: CDR1 SGHTA, CDR2 FQGTGA. V lost 2 bases and J lost 4; bases outside the gene matches: 3. CDR3 region: CASSLYRGSTEAFF. The CDR3 bases are TGTGCCAGCAGCTTATACAGGGGGAGCACTGAAGCTTTCTTT.

V and J are TRBV18 and TRBJ2-5, with 8 bases aligning to TRBD2. Per the germline V gene, CDR1 is KGHSH and CDR2 is LQKENI. CDR3 length equals 15 residues. The trim removed 1 base at V and 0 bases at J, leaving 1 base unmatched. The CDR3 protein is CASSPQREYQETQYF. CDR3 bases: TGTGCCAGCTCACCACAGCGGGAGTACCAAGAGACCCAGTACTTC.

This rearrangement joins TRBV6-1 to TRBJ1-4, with 7 bases fitting TRBD1. Germline lookup yields CDR1 MNHNS and CDR2 SASEGT. J gave up 5 bases and V 6 bases, and 12 bases lay outside the gene matches. The CDR3 runs 16 residues. The CDR3: CASRERQGRLNEKLFF. The CDR3 DNA follows: TGTGCCAGCAGGGAACGACAGGGCCGATTGAATGAAAAACTGTTTTTT.

The gene calls are TRBV27 and TRBJ2-7, with D perhaps given as TRBD1 or TRBD2 (5 bases each). CDR3 size: 14 residues. The V and J ends lost 2 bases and 3 bases respectively, with 11 bases between them. Germline V CDR1 and CDR2: MNHEY, SMNVEV (reference sequence). The CDR3 reads CASSLRDGFYEQYF. CDR3 nucleotide sequence: TGTGCCAGCAGTTTACGGGACGGATTCTACGAGCAGTACTTC.

In regard to this clone: Other DNA sequences in the sample encode the same CDR3. This rearrangement joins TRBV9 to TRBJ2-3; D might be TRBD2 (6 bases). Looked up from germline, CDR1 is SGDLS and CDR2 is YYNGEE. With 2 bases removed from V and 1 base from J, the gap between germline ends came to 11 bases. This CDR3 is 15 amino acids long. Here the CDR3 reads CASSVLPGGTDTQYF. The CDR3 DNA reads TGTGCCAGCAGCGTGCTCCCGGGGGGCACAGATACGCAGTATTTT.

This clone was seen only once. The rearrangement links TRBV27 to TRBJ2-2; 8 bases are shared with TRBD2. The CDR3 has 13 amino acids. Looked up from germline, CDR1 is MNHEY and CDR2 is SMNVEV (reference sequence). The ends lost 7 bases at V and 6 bases at J; junction bases unmatched: 4. This chain's CDR3 is CASTGTSSGELFF. The CDR3 DNA reads as TGTGCCAGCACCGGGACTAGTTCCGGGGAGCTGTTTTTT.

The chain employs TRBV14 and TRBJ2-5; D gene uncertain. The germline V gene has CDR1 SGHDN and CDR2 FVKESK. V was pared by 4 bases and J by 8 bases, with 8 bases between. This CDR3 is 11 amino acids long. For the CDR3, the DNA is TGTGCCAGCAGCCTGGGCCGCACCCAGTACTTC. Translation: CASSLGRTQYF.

In this sample, this clone turned up a few times. The genes are TRBV28 and TRBJ1-1; D not resolved. The CDR3 totals 12 residues. The V end was cut by 4 bases, the J end by 3 bases, with 6 bases between. In germline, CDR1 is MDHEN, CDR2 SYDVKM. CDR3 sequence reads: CASSSTYTEAFF. The CDR3, as DNA: TGTGCCAGCAGTTCGACCTACACTGAAGCTTTCTTT.

The V and J genes are TRBV7-2 and TRBJ2-7; TRBD1 matches at 7 bases. With 5 bases clipped from V and 2 bases from J, the junction kept 9 bases outside the gene matches. The CDR3 is made up of 15 amino acids. Germline CDR1 is SGHTA and CDR2 is FQGNSA. CDR3 nucleotide sequence: TGTGCCAGCAGCCGGAATCGGGACAGAGCCTACGAGCAGTACTTC. Its translation is CASSRNRDRAYEQYF.

The gene calls are TRBV7-9 and TRBJ1-2, with D perhaps TRBD1 (6 bases). The CDR3 sequence is 14 residues long. Trimming removed 0 bases at V and 6 bases at J, with 11 bases between. Germline V gene sequence: CDR1 SEHNR, CDR2 FQNEAQ (reference sequence). The CDR3 protein is CASSLAPAGDGYTF. Here the CDR3 DNA reads TGTGCCAGCAGCTTAGCACCCGCAGGGGATGGCTACACCTTC. Full variable domain (remainder filled in from reference TRBV7-9 and TRBJ1-2): DTGVSQNPRHKITKRGQNVTFRCDPISEHNRLYWYRQTLGQGPEFLTYFQNEAQLEKSRLLSDRFSAERPKGSFSTLEIQRTEQGDSAMYLCASSLAPAGDGYTFGSGTRLTVV.

CDR3 sequence: CASSDSGTKNEKLFF. The CDR3 DNA reads as TGCGCCAGCAGCGATTCCGGGACGAAAAACGAAAAACTGTTTTTT. The chain recombines TRBV5-1 with TRBJ1-4, with a weak D call TRBD1 (5 bases). The CDR3 covers 15 residues. In germline, CDR1 is SGHRS, CDR2 YFSETQ. Trimming removed 4 bases at V and 8 bases at J, with 18 bases between. Together with reference TRBV5-1 and TRBJ1-4, the CDR3 gives the full variable domain: KAGVTQTPRYLIKTRGQQVTLSCSPISGHRSVSWYQQTPGQGLQFLFEYFSETQRNKGNFPGRFSGRQFSNSRSEMNVSTLELGDSALYLCASSDSGTKNEKLFFGSGTQLSVL.

The V call is TRBV6-1, the J call TRBJ2-3, with TRBD2 identical over 9 bases. After removal of 6 bases from V and 1 base from J, the junction contained 5 bases not matched to a gene. The germline gives CDR1 MNHNS, CDR2 SASEGT. The CDR3 has 15 amino acids. The CDR3 region is CASSGTSHGTDTQYF. Written as DNA, the CDR3 is TGTGCCAGCAGCGGGACTAGCCACGGCACAGATACGCAGTATTTT.

J is TRBJ1-3 and V is TRBV7-2; no clear D gene. This CDR3 is built from 15 residues. The V end was cut by 5 bases, the J end by 4 bases, with 15 bases between. Germline CDR1 and CDR2: SGHTA and FQGNSA. The CDR3 here is CASSPRRQPGNTIYF. The CDR3, as DNA: TGTGCCAGCAGCCCCCGTCGACAACCGGGAAACACCATATATTTT.

The V call is TRBV23-1, the J call TRBJ2-7; 8 bases agree with TRBD2. TRBV23-1 is labeled an ORF, and its function is uncertain. There are 16 residues in the CDR3. With V trimmed by 4 bases and J by 5 bases, 13 bases remained unmatched. The CDR3: CASSRRFGGRSDEQYF. CDR3 nucleotides: TGCGCCAGCAGTCGGCGTTTCGGCGGGAGGTCCGACGAGCAGTACTTC.

As concerns this clone: Within the sample, other DNA sequences also encode this same CDR3. V and J are TRBV28 and TRBJ2-1; 9 bases map to TRBD2. V shed 5 bases and J 7 bases; nucleotides not matched to a gene: 6. The CDR3 consists of 14 residues. From germline, CDR1 is MDHEN and CDR2 SYDVKM. The CDR3 coding sequence is TGTGCCAGCAGTCTAGCGGGACCTGGGAATGAGCAGTTCTTC. Translating it yields CASSLAGPGNEQFF.

The chain uses TRBV28 and TRBJ2-1; D is undetermined. V lost 3 bases and J lost 5, with 8 bases in between. Per the germline V gene, CDR1 is MDHEN and CDR2 is SYDVKM. The CDR3 has 13 residues. CDR3 residues: CASSFPPNNEQFF. The CDR3 DNA reads TGTGCCAGCAGTTTCCCCCCTAACAATGAGCAGTTCTTC.